What follows are 21 T cell receptor beta chains derived from one specimen sequenced in a study of lymphopenia after photon versus proton radiotherapy. Repertoires were generated with immunoSEQ multiplex PCR, while TCRdb's copy carries only in-frame clones and drops some. Seen here are about 35,000 clones, roughly 90% observed once, and the top ten hold nearly 15%. The sequences come from peripheral blood, collected from a patient treated with photon-based radiotherapy. These receptors were collected from a man between 60 and 70 years old with cholangiocarcinoma.

The genes are TRBV6-5 and TRBJ1-1; D not resolved. V was clipped by 6 bases and J by 0 bases, with 11 bases between them. Germline assignment: CDR1 MNHEY and CDR2 SVGAGI. The CDR3 sequence is 14 residues long. This CDR3 is CASRHPQVNTEAFF. Here the CDR3 DNA reads TGTGCCAGCAGACACCCCCAAGTGAACACTGAAGCTTTCTTT.

The chain combines TRBV6-1 with TRBJ1-6, with 9 bases fitting TRBD1. V was pared by 6 bases and J by 8 bases, with 5 bases of the junction left unmatched. Germline CDR1 and CDR2: MNHNS and SASEGT. The CDR3 is 14 residues long. This CDR3 reads CASRPGQGHSPLHF. In DNA, the CDR3 is TGTGCCAGCAGACCGGGACAGGGTCATTCACCCCTCCACTTT.

V is TRBV9 and J is TRBJ2-2, with D unclear. The germline gives CDR1 SGDLS, CDR2 YYNGEE. The CDR3 loop spans 16 amino acids. V was trimmed by 0 bases and J by 4 bases, leaving 13 bases between them. The DNA for the CDR3 is TGTGCCAGCAGCGTAGCAGGCATACGGGCCACCGGGGAGCTGTTTTTT. Its translation: CASSVAGIRATGELFF.

A few counts support this clone. The CDR3: CASSVTSETGELFF. CDR3 DNA sequence: TGTGCCAGCAGCGTAACTAGCGAGACCGGGGAGCTGTTTTTT. The gene calls are TRBV9 and TRBJ2-2; 7 bases line up with TRBD2. Germline CDR1 SGDLS, CDR2 YYNGEE. With 1 base clipped from V and 5 bases from J, the junction kept 2 bases outside the gene matches. The CDR3 runs 14 residues.

The chain is built from TRBV11-3 and TRBJ2-3, with TRBD2 matching 8 bases. The V gene end was trimmed by 5 bases and the J gene end by 6 bases; junction bases not matched to a gene: 10. CDR1 is SGHNT and CDR2 is YENEEA in the germline V gene. The CDR3 is made up of 15 amino acids. In nucleotides, the CDR3 is TGTGCCAGCAGCCCACGGGGGGGGGCCCGGGATACGCAGTATTTT. This gives the protein CASSPRGGARDTQYF.

The genes are TRBV2 and TRBJ2-3; 13 bases line up with TRBD2. The germline V gene encodes CDR1 SNHLY and CDR2 FYNNEI. The CDR3 runs 14 residues. Trimming removed 8 bases from V and 9 bases from J; junction bases left unmatched: 8. The CDR3 DNA reads TGTGCCAGCGGGACTAGCGGGGATGTCGGAACGCAGTATTTT. This translates into CASGTSGDVGTQYF.

The chain is built from TRBV2 and TRBJ2-7; TRBD1 matches 12 bases. The CDR3 is 15 amino acids. Losses at the gene ends were 3 bases for V and 3 bases for J; bases not matched to a gene: 3. Germline CDR1 and CDR2: SNHLY and FYNNEI. The CDR3 protein is CASSEGQGAIYEQYF. CDR3 DNA sequence: TGTGCCAGCAGTGAGGGACAGGGGGCGATCTACGAGCAGTACTTC.

The chain employs TRBV28 and TRBJ2-4; 10 nucleotides align to TRBD2. The CDR3 runs to 16 residues. J gave up 0 bases and V 6 bases, and 5 bases lay outside the gene matches. Per germline, CDR1 MDHEN and CDR2 SYDVKM. This chain's CDR3 is CASSQRLAGAKNIQYF. For the CDR3, the DNA is TGTGCCAGCAGCCAGCGACTAGCGGGAGCCAAAAACATTCAGTACTTC.

The table lists this clone with a count of one. The J gene is TRBJ1-1, the V gene TRBV2; 7 nucleotides agree with TRBD1. The V gene end was trimmed by 6 bases and the J gene end by 5 bases; junction bases not matched to a gene: 9. The CDR3 contains 14 residues. Looked up from germline, CDR1 is SNHLY and CDR2 is FYNNEI. The CDR3 coding sequence is TGTGCCAGCAGCCCGGGGGCAGGGGGGACTGAAGCTTTCTTT. Amino acids: CASSPGAGGTEAFF.

The genes are TRBV5-1 and TRBJ2-3, with D possibly being TRBD1 (6 bases). V was trimmed by 2 bases and J by 2 bases, leaving 15 bases between them. Germline values: CDR1 SGHRS, CDR2 YFSETQ. The CDR3 runs to 16 residues. The CDR3 loop reads CASSFITGYTTDTQYF. CDR3 in DNA: TGCGCCAGCAGCTTCATAACAGGGTATACCACAGATACGCAGTATTTT.

This clone appeared once. V gene TRBV7-3 combines with J gene TRBJ1-1; D remains ambiguous. The CDR3 covers 14 residues. Germline V gives CDR1 SGHTA, CDR2 FQGTGA. Trimming pared 2 bases from V and 1 base from J, leaving 8 bases between. The CDR3 region is CASSLLAENTEAFF. In nucleotides, the CDR3 is TGTGCCAGCAGCTTACTGGCAGAGAACACTGAAGCTTTCTTT.

V and J are TRBV28 and TRBJ1-5; D uncertain. The germline V and J ends were trimmed by 7 bases and 4 bases, with 8 bases remaining between them. The germline V gene has CDR1 MDHEN and CDR2 SYDVKM. The CDR3 is 12 residues long. The CDR3: CASKGQNQPQHF. The CDR3 DNA reads as TGTGCCAGCAAAGGGCAGAATCAGCCCCAGCATTTT.

This chain uses TRBV28 with TRBJ1-2; 9 bases are shared with TRBD1. Germline V gene sequence: CDR1 MDHEN, CDR2 SYDVKM. This CDR3 is 15 amino acids long. V shed 5 bases and J 4 bases; nucleotides not matched to a gene: 8. CDR3 region: CASSPPGQGSYGYTF. CDR3 nucleotide sequence: TGTGCCAGCAGTCCACCGGGACAGGGCTCCTATGGCTACACCTTC.

This clone was recorded only once. The chain employs TRBV7-9 and TRBJ2-1; 9 nucleotides line up with TRBD1. Germline-derived CDR1 and CDR2 are SEHNR and FQNEAQ (reference sequence). The CDR3 loop spans 16 amino acids. V lost 2 bases to trimming and J lost 3 bases; unmatched junction nucleotides: 5. Here the CDR3 reads CASSLPDRGVYNEQFF. The CDR3 DNA is TGTGCCAGCAGCTTACCGGACAGGGGAGTCTACAATGAGCAGTTCTTC.

The chain couples TRBV4-3 to TRBJ2-2; D not certain. Germline V gene sequence: CDR1 LGHNA, CDR2 YSLEER. CDR3 size: 15 residues. V lost 0 bases to trimming and J lost 5 bases, with 10 bases between them. The CDR3 loop is CASSQDGFGTGELFF. As DNA, the CDR3 is TGCGCCAGCAGCCAAGATGGTTTTGGGACCGGGGAGCTGTTTTTT.

V and J are TRBV4-3 and TRBJ2-7; a possible D gene is TRBD1 (6 bases). The V and J ends lost 1 base and 4 bases respectively, with 11 bases between them. The CDR3 spans 14 residues. Germline V gives CDR1 LGHNA, CDR2 YSLEER. CDR3 protein: CASSQALQGYEQYF. The DNA of the CDR3 is TGCGCCAGCAGCCAAGCTCTACAGGGATACGAGCAGTACTTC.

The chain links TRBV10-1 to TRBJ2-2; 11 bases line up with TRBD1. Germline CDR1 reads WNHNN; CDR2 reads SYGVQD (reference sequence). With 2 bases clipped from V and 4 bases from J, the junction kept 9 bases outside the gene matches. This CDR3 region has 18 residues. The CDR3 protein is CASSEGTGGTSSTGELFF. CDR3 in DNA: TGCGCCAGCAGTGAGGGGACAGGGGGGACGAGCAGCACCGGGGAGCTGTTTTTT.

V usage is TRBV9 and J usage is TRBJ2-2, with D unclear. The V gene lost 4 bases and the J gene lost 5 bases, with 9 bases spanning the gap. Germline values: CDR1 SGDLS, CDR2 YYNGEE. The CDR3 has 13 residues. CDR3 loop: CASSLEYTGELFF. CDR3 DNA: TGTGCCAGCAGCCTCGAGTATACCGGGGAGCTGTTTTTT.

This chain joins TRBV9 and TRBJ2-1; TRBD2 matches 9 bases. The germline CDR1 and CDR2 sequences are SGDLS and YYNGEE. The junction had 9 bases not matched to a gene; V was cut back by 1 base and J by 7 bases. This CDR3 spans 16 amino acids. This CDR3 is CASSVSIAGDGNEQFF. The CDR3, as DNA: TGTGCCAGCAGCGTAAGCATAGCGGGAGATGGTAATGAGCAGTTCTTC. The full variable domain, completed using reference TRBV9 and TRBJ2-1, is DSGVTQTPKHLITATGQRVTLRCSPRSGDLSVYWYQQSLDQGLQFLIQYYNGEERAKGNILERFSAQQFPDLHSELNLSSLELGDSALYFCASSVSIAGDGNEQFFGPGTRLTVL.

V is TRBV6-1 and J is TRBJ1-2; the D is unclear. V lost 8 bases and J 0 bases, leaving 13 bases between the germline ends. CDR3 length: 14 amino acids. Germline lookup yields CDR1 MNHNS and CDR2 SASEGT. Written as DNA, the CDR3 is TGTGCCAGCCAGGACCTCTCCCCTAACTATGGCTACACCTTC. Amino acid sequence: CASQDLSPNYGYTF.

The rearrangement links TRBV4-2 to TRBJ2-6; possibly TRBD1 or TRBD2 for D (6 bases each). V was trimmed by 1 base and J by 0 bases, leaving 16 bases between them. The CDR3 length is 19 residues. The germline CDR1 and CDR2 sequences are LGHNA and YNFKEQ. The CDR3 region has the DNA TGTGCCAGCAGCCAAGTGGGGGGCAGTCCCGTCTCTGGGGCCAACGTCCTGACTTTC. Its protein is CASSQVGGSPVSGANVLTF.